This T cell receptor (beta chain) derives from a study of neurological immune-mediated disorders. The authors produced cDNA by 5'RACE using 10-nucleotide random UMIs. TCRdb re-analysed the 5' RACE reads in MiXCR, keeping a single row per CDR3 protein. The sample lists approximately 37,000 distinct CDR3 sequences; 3% to 3.5% were seen once. The time point here: longitudinal time-point 1 (baseline). This clonotype was seen a few times. CDR3 length: 11 amino acids. The germline V and J ends were trimmed by 6 bases and 11 bases, with 16 bases remaining between them. The V gene's germline CDR1 is SQVTM and CDR2 ANQGSEA.

This clonotype was obtained from a woman aged 55-70 years with multiple sclerosis. The chain joins TRBV29-1 to TRBJ1-1; D is undetermined. The sequenced sample consisted of PBMCs. CDR3 in DNA: TGCAGCGTCCGCACTTCTCCGGGGGCTTTCTTT. It is translated as CSVRTSPGAFF.